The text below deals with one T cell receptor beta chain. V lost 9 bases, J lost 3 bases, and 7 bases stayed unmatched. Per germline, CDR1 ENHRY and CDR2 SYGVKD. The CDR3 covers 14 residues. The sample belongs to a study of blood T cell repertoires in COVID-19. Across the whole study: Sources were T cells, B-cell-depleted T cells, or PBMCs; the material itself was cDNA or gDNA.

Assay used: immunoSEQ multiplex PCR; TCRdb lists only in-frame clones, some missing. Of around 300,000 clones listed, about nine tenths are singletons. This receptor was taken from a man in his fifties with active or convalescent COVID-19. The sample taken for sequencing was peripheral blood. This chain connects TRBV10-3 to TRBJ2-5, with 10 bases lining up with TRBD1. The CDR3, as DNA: TGTGCCATTAGACAGGGGGCAGGGGAAGAGACCCAGTACTTC. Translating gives CAIRQGAGEETQYF.